Listed here are 20 T cell receptor beta chains from one sample, sequenced in a study of blood T cell repertoires in COVID-19. TCRdb's copy holds only in-frame clones and misses some; the assay was immunoSEQ multiplex PCR. The data hold hundreds of thousands of clones, with 85% observed a single time. Sequencing was performed on PBMCs or T cells enriched from blood (not recorded which). The source is a woman aged 45-59 years who had recovered from COVID-19.

The chain has TRBV19 and TRBJ2-3; 7 bases map to TRBD2. The V gene's germline CDR1 is LNHDA and CDR2 SQIVND (reference sequence). The junction had 8 bases not matched to a gene; V was cut back by 6 bases and J by 2 bases. CDR3 length equals 15 residues. CDR3 region: CASRRGSGSTDTQYF. CDR3 DNA sequence: TGTGCCAGTAGGAGGGGTAGCGGGTCCACAGATACGCAGTATTTT.

The chain uses TRBV2 and TRBJ2-3; D ambiguous. CDR3 length: 13 residues. V lost 3 bases and J lost 5, with 9 bases in between. Germline assignment: CDR1 SNHLY and CDR2 FYNNEI. In DNA form, the CDR3 reads TGTGCCAGCAGTGATACTTTCGGAGATACGCAGTATTTT. The encoded protein is CASSDTFGDTQYF.

The CDR3 coding sequence is TGTGCCTGGAGTGCCCCCGCGACAGGTTTTGTCATGGAAAAACTGTTTTTT. Its translation: CAWSAPATGFVMEKLFF. The chain combines TRBV30 with TRBJ1-4; tentatively, D is TRBD1 (6 bases). V shed 1 base and J shed 8 bases, with 23 bases lying between them. The germline V gene has CDR1 GTSNPN and CDR2 SVGIG (reference sequence). The CDR3 sequence is 17 residues long.

V usage is TRBV9 and J usage is TRBJ2-1, with 7 bases lining up with TRBD2. The CDR3 consists of 14 residues. With V trimmed by 0 bases and J by 8 bases, 5 bases remained unmatched. Germline V gene lookup returns CDR1 SGDLS and CDR2 YYNGEE. CDR3 residues: CASSVDGGSDEQFF. DNA for the CDR3: TGTGCCAGCAGCGTAGACGGGGGGTCCGATGAGCAGTTCTTC.

This chain links TRBV7-6 with TRBJ2-1; D is uncertain. There are 13 residues in the CDR3. Per the germline V gene, CDR1 is SGHVS and CDR2 is FNYEAQ. Between the trimmed V and J ends, which lost 2 bases and 7 bases, there was a span of 9 bases. CDR3 sequence: CASSLISSNEQFF. CDR3 DNA sequence: TGTGCCAGCAGCTTAATCAGTTCGAATGAGCAGTTCTTC.

Only one count was recorded for this clone. The rearrangement uses TRBV3-1 (or the pseudogene TRBV3-2) and TRBJ2-1; 8 bases line up with TRBD2. The CDR3 is 15 residues long. V gave up 0 bases and J gave up 9 bases; unmatched junction bases: 7. Germline V gene lookup returns CDR1 LGHDT and CDR2 YNNKEL (reference sequence). The CDR3 DNA sequence: TGTGCCAGCAGCCAAGATCAAACTAGCGGACGTGAGCAGTTCTTC. Translated, it gives CASSQDQTSGREQFF.

The V and J genes are TRBV27 and TRBJ1-1; 7 bases line up with TRBD1. Germline V gives CDR1 MNHEY, CDR2 SMNVEV (reference sequence). Trimming cost V 2 bases and J 2 bases; bases outside gene matches: 5. This CDR3 is 15 amino acids long. The CDR3 bases are TGTGCCAGCAGTTTACGCAGGGGGAGCAACACTGAAGCTTTCTTT. Its protein is CASSLRRGSNTEAFF.

This chain connects TRBV4-3 to TRBJ2-1; 7 bases are a match to TRBD2. Germline V gene sequence: CDR1 LGHNA, CDR2 YSLEER. The CDR3 length is 18 residues. Trimming removed 0 bases from V and 0 bases from J; junction bases left unmatched: 8. The CDR3 sequence: CASSQDRLAQSSYNEQFF. CDR3 bases: TGCGCCAGCAGCCAAGATAGACTAGCCCAGAGCTCCTACAATGAGCAGTTCTTC.

As concerns this clone: The same CDR3 also results from other DNA sequences found in this sample. The genes are TRBV6-2 or TRBV6-3 and TRBJ1-2; 8 bases align to TRBD1. The CDR3 has 13 residues. Germline assignment: CDR1 MNHEY and CDR2 SVGEGT. V trimming: 4 bases; J trimming: 3 bases; junction bases outside the gene matches: 1. CDR3 region: CASSSTGDYGYTF. CDR3 sequence (DNA): TGTGCCAGCAGTTCGACAGGGGACTATGGCTACACCTTC.

For the CDR3, the DNA is TGCAGTGCTAGTGGTCCACAGGGTATAATGTCGTTGAATGAGCAGTTCTTC. It specifies CSASGPQGIMSLNEQFF. The chain links TRBV20-1 to TRBJ2-1, with D possibly matching TRBD1 (6 bases). Germline V lookup: CDR1 DFQATT, CDR2 SNEGSKA (reference sequence). With 3 bases removed from V and 7 bases from J, the gap between germline ends came to 25 bases. The CDR3 runs to 17 residues.

In its sample, this clone was seen once. The J gene is TRBJ1-2, the V gene TRBV5-6, with unresolved D. This CDR3 region has 16 residues. Per germline, CDR1 SGHDT and CDR2 YYEEEE. The V gene lost 3 bases and the J gene lost 0 bases, with 15 bases spanning the gap. CDR3 in amino acids: CASSYLLGLPNYGYTF. In DNA, the CDR3 is TGTGCCAGCAGCTACCTATTGGGCCTACCTAACTATGGCTACACCTTC.

This clone was recorded only once. V and J are TRBV4-1 and TRBJ1-5; D unclear. The germline V and J ends were trimmed by 1 base and 0 bases, with 7 bases remaining between them. This CDR3 spans 15 amino acids. Germline CDR1 is MGHRA and CDR2 is YSYEKL. The CDR3: CASSQVHSSNQPQHF. The CDR3 DNA reads as TGCGCCAGCAGCCAAGTCCACAGTAGCAATCAGCCCCAGCATTTT.

This clone was recorded only once. This chain joins TRBV21-1 and TRBJ1-5; no check of the table's D call, TRBD1, against the DNA was made. TRBV21-1 is designated a pseudogene. The CDR3 extends over 16 amino acids. CDR3: CASSNLRGQGNQPQHF. CDR3 in DNA: TGTGCCAGCAGCAATCTGAGGGGACAGGGCAATCAGCCCCAGCATTTT.

This clone is medium-sized (0.01 to 0.1%) within its sample. The chain links TRBV6-4 to TRBJ2-2, with 10 bases fitting TRBD1. Germline CDR1 is MRHNA and CDR2 is SNTAGT. The CDR3 totals 14 residues. J lost 6 bases, V lost 2 bases, and 0 bases had no gene match. This CDR3 reads CASSDGQGAGELFF. The CDR3 DNA reads as TGTGCCAGCAGTGACGGACAGGGGGCCGGGGAGCTGTTTTTT.

This sequence joins TRBV10-2 and TRBJ1-5, with a tentative D call TRBD1 (5 bases). The CDR3 covers 15 residues. Trimming shortened V by 8 bases and J by 0 bases, and 14 bases separated the two germline ends. Germline CDR1 reads WSHSY; CDR2 reads SAAADI. CDR3 residues: CASGRDLYSNQPQHF. CDR3 nucleotides: TGCGCCAGCGGGCGGGACCTCTATAGCAATCAGCCCCAGCATTTT.

This clone was observed a few times. The chain links TRBV9 to TRBJ2-3; D remains ambiguous. From germline, CDR1 is SGDLS and CDR2 YYNGEE. Trimming cost V 2 bases and J 1 base, with 5 bases left between them. This CDR3 spans 13 amino acids. Here the CDR3 DNA reads TGTGCCAGCAGCGTTCTCGGCACAGATACGCAGTATTTT. The encoded protein is CASSVLGTDTQYF.

This chain connects TRBV19 to TRBJ1-1; D call uncertain. Deletions cut 7 bases from V and 4 bases from J, with 13 bases between. Looked up from germline, CDR1 is LNHDA and CDR2 is SQIVND (reference sequence). This CDR3 has 13 amino acids. The chain's CDR3 is CASKSASFTEAFF. CDR3 nucleotides: TGTGCCAGTAAGAGCGCAAGTTTCACTGAAGCTTTCTTT.

This clone has a single count. This sequence joins TRBV7-3 and TRBJ1-1; a possible D gene is TRBD1 (6 bases). CDR3 length: 12 amino acids. Per the germline V gene, CDR1 is SGHTA and CDR2 is FQGTGA. Between the trimmed V and J ends, which lost 5 bases and 8 bases, there was a span of 12 bases. CDR3 nucleotide sequence: TGTGCCAGCAGCGGTAACAGGGAAGAAGCTTTCTTT. Translated: CASSGNREEAFF.

CDR3 amino acids: CASSLTGDTGELFF. Here the CDR3 DNA reads TGTGCCAGCAGCTTAACAGGGGACACCGGGGAGCTGTTTTTT. The chain combines TRBV7-9 with TRBJ2-2, with 7 bases matching TRBD1. This CDR3 is built from 14 residues. After removal of 2 bases from V and 3 bases from J, the junction contained 0 bases not matched to a gene. Germline-derived CDR1 and CDR2 are SEHNR and FQNEAQ (reference sequence).

The chain joins TRBV2 to TRBJ2-1; unclear D gene. V was trimmed by 6 bases and J by 9 bases, leaving 15 bases between them. The CDR3 totals 13 residues. CDR1 SNHLY and CDR2 FYNNEI come from the germline V gene. The CDR3 coding sequence is TGTGCCAGCAGACCCGATGTGGAGTTTGAGCAGTTCTTC. It encodes CASRPDVEFEQFF.